The 30 T cell receptor beta chains below all came from one sample that was sequenced in a study of CD8 T cells in Susac syndrome. It was with random hexamers that about 0.45 to 1 ug RNA was reverse transcribed. Each CDR3 protein gets one entry after TCRdb re-called the immunoSEQ multiplex PCR reads with MiXCR. The repertoire holds about 240,000 distinct CDR3 sequences, with 96% as singletons. Input material: CD4+ T cells from PBMCs. The source is a human donor with Susac syndrome.

The V call is TRBV9, the J call TRBJ2-1; possible D gene TRBD2, 5 bases. The CDR3 length is 15 residues. V shed 3 bases and J shed 3 bases, with 13 bases lying between them. Germline V CDR1 and CDR2: SGDLS, YYNGEE. In nucleotides, the CDR3 is TGTGCCAGCAGCGGCGACGAGGGTGGCTACAATGAGCAGTTCTTC. This codes for CASSGDEGGYNEQFF.

The CDR3 bases are TGTGCCACCGAAGACAGAGCTAACTATGGCTACACCTTC. Translation gives CATEDRANYGYTF. This chain connects TRBV19 to TRBJ1-2, with D possibly matching TRBD1 (5 bases). The V end lost 10 bases, the J end lost 0 bases, and 12 bases lay between the germline ends. This CDR3 is 13 amino acids long. Germline CDR1 and CDR2: LNHDA and SQIVND (reference sequence).

This clonotype was recorded a few times. DNA for the CDR3: TGTGCCAGCAGCTTAAAAGCCGGGCACAATGAGCAGTTCTTC. It is translated as CASSLKAGHNEQFF. The chain combines TRBV7-3 with TRBJ2-1; D is unclear. Germline V gives CDR1 SGHTA, CDR2 FQGTGA. This CDR3 has 14 amino acids. The V end was cut by 1 base, the J end by 5 bases, with 9 bases between.

This chain uses TRBV11-3 with TRBJ2-1; TRBD2 matches at 7 bases. This CDR3 has 15 amino acids. Trimming removed 1 base from V and 9 bases from J; junction bases left unmatched: 9. Germline CDR1 SGHNT, CDR2 YENEEA. The CDR3 nucleotides read TGTGCCAGCAGCTTAGGCGGGAGAATCGGCGGTGAGCAGTTCTTC. As protein: CASSLGGRIGGEQFF.

The genes are TRBV7-2 and TRBJ1-5; D is undetermined. CDR1 is SGHTA and CDR2 is FQGNSA in the germline V gene. The CDR3 contains 15 residues. The V end lost 1 base, the J end lost 0 bases, and 7 bases lay between the germline ends. The CDR3 loop reads CASSLETGSNQPQHF. In DNA, the CDR3 is TGTGCCAGCAGCTTAGAAACGGGTAGCAATCAGCCCCAGCATTTT.

The chain employs TRBV12-3 or TRBV12-4 and TRBJ2-7; 10 nucleotides agree with TRBD1. The CDR3 runs to 14 residues. V lost 0 bases to trimming and J lost 7 bases; unmatched junction nucleotides: 3. CDR3 in DNA: TGTGCCAGCAGTTTAGCCGGACAGGGGGGAGAGCAGTACTTC. Translated, it gives CASSLAGQGGEQYF.

The chain links TRBV30 to TRBJ2-7; perhaps TRBD1 as D (5 bases). Looked up from germline, CDR1 is GTSNPN and CDR2 is SVGIG (reference sequence). V dropped 0 bases and J dropped 2 bases, with 8 bases sitting between them. This CDR3 spans 13 amino acids. The CDR3 DNA reads TGTGCCTGGAGTGTACTGACAGCCTACGAGCAGTACTTC. Translating it yields CAWSVLTAYEQYF.

The V gene is TRBV20-1, the J gene TRBJ2-5, with 7 nucleotides matching TRBD1. This CDR3 has 14 amino acids. Germline loops: CDR1 DFQATT, CDR2 SNEGSKA (reference sequence). V lost 8 bases, J lost 1 base, and 10 bases stayed unmatched. The CDR3 spells CSTRQGIFQETQYF. The CDR3, as DNA: TGCAGTACTCGACAGGGAATCTTCCAAGAGACCCAGTACTTC.

The chain uses TRBV29-1 and TRBJ1-1; D is uncertain. This CDR3 has 13 amino acids. Trimming removed 5 bases from V and 4 bases from J, with 14 bases in between. The V gene's germline CDR1 is SQVTM and CDR2 ANQGSEA. CDR3 DNA: TGCAGCGTTTTTTTCGCCTTGGGCACTGAAGCTTTCTTT. Translated: CSVFFALGTEAFF.

V usage is TRBV20-1 and J usage is TRBJ2-3, with 8 positions matching TRBD1. The V segment lost 1 base and the J segment 4 bases; nucleotides outside the gene matches: 7. This CDR3 region has 15 residues. CDR1 and CDR2 from the germline V gene are DFQATT and SNEGSKA (reference sequence). The CDR3, as DNA: TGCAGTGCTAGAGTCGGACAGGGATTTGCAGATACGCAGTATTTT. Translation gives CSARVGQGFADTQYF.

The chain has TRBV25-1 and TRBJ1-2; tentative D call: TRBD1 (5 bases). In germline, CDR1 is MGHDK, CDR2 SYGVNS. The length of the CDR3 is 15 residues. V dropped 2 bases and J dropped 4 bases, with 14 bases sitting between them. The CDR3: CASSEGDARAYGYTF. CDR3 nucleotide sequence: TGTGCCAGCAGTGAAGGGGATGCCAGGGCCTATGGCTACACCTTC.

V is TRBV29-1 and J is TRBJ2-5; maybe TRBD2 (5 bases). V was clipped by 0 bases and J by 5 bases, with 13 bases between them. In germline, CDR1 is SQVTM, CDR2 ANQGSEA. The CDR3 has 14 amino acids. The CDR3: CSVEDLVQRETQYF. The CDR3 DNA sequence: TGCAGCGTTGAAGATCTGGTCCAGCGGGAGACCCAGTACTTC.

The gene calls are TRBV5-1 and TRBJ1-1; D is unclear. The germline V gene has CDR1 SGHRS and CDR2 YFSETQ. This CDR3 is built from 13 residues. Trimming took off 7 bases at V and 0 bases at J, with 10 bases between the two ends. This chain's CDR3 is CASCEGMNTEAFF. The CDR3 bases are TGCGCCAGCTGCGAGGGCATGAACACTGAAGCTTTCTTT.

J is TRBJ2-1 and V is TRBV5-1; D remains ambiguous. The CDR3 length is 13 residues. V shed 6 bases and J shed 7 bases, with 14 bases lying between them. Germline values: CDR1 SGHRS, CDR2 YFSETQ. The chain's CDR3 is CASIEPGMNEQFF. CDR3 nucleotide sequence: TGCGCCAGCATCGAACCAGGCATGAATGAGCAGTTCTTC.

V and J are TRBV9 and TRBJ2-3, with D unresolved. CDR3 length equals 13 residues. Germline CDR1 is SGDLS and CDR2 is YYNGEE. V lost 1 base to trimming and J lost 4 bases, with 7 bases between them. CDR3 amino acids: CASSVSGADTQYF. In DNA, the CDR3 is TGTGCCAGCAGCGTATCAGGCGCAGATACGCAGTATTTT.

The chain employs TRBV20-1 and TRBJ2-7; D possibly corresponds to TRBD2 (5 bases). The CDR3 runs to 13 residues. In germline, CDR1 is DFQATT, CDR2 SNEGSKA (reference sequence). V lost 4 bases and J 6 bases, leaving 16 bases between the germline ends. CDR3 loop: CSATDLGWGEQYF. DNA of the CDR3: TGCAGTGCTACGGACTTGGGGTGGGGCGAGCAGTACTTC.

V gene TRBV3-1 combines with J gene TRBJ1-2; D is uncertain. The V and J ends lost 4 bases and 8 bases respectively, with 11 bases between them. The germline V gene encodes CDR1 LGHDT and CDR2 YNNKEL (reference sequence). This CDR3 spans 12 amino acids. The DNA of the CDR3 is TGTGCCAGCAGCCCGGAGGGTTCGGGCTACACCTTC. Amino acid sequence: CASSPEGSGYTF. The full variable domain, completed using reference TRBV3-1 and TRBJ1-2, is DTAVSQTPKYLVTQMGNDKSIKCEQNLGHDTMYWYKQDSKKFLKIMFSYNNKELIINETVPNRFSPKSPDKAHLNLHINSLELGDSAVYFCASSPEGSGYTFGSGTRLTVV.

The chain couples TRBV29-1 to TRBJ1-4, with TRBD1 as a possible D gene (5 bases). V lost 6 bases and J lost 8, with 19 bases in between. Germline assignment: CDR1 SQVTM and CDR2 ANQGSEA. The CDR3 spans 14 residues. CDR3 sequence: CSVMTSDTREKLFF. The CDR3 DNA reads as TGCAGCGTCATGACGTCGGACACGAGGGAAAAACTGTTTTTT.

The chain carries TRBV25-1 and TRBJ1-2; possibly TRBD1 for D (5 bases). Per germline, CDR1 MGHDK and CDR2 SYGVNS. This CDR3 has 16 amino acids. Trimming removed 4 bases at V and 2 bases at J, with 17 bases between. The CDR3 spells CASSGGAGFLNYGYTF. The CDR3 nucleotides are TGTGCCAGCAGTGGGGGAGCAGGGTTTCTCAACTATGGCTACACCTTC.

The genes are TRBV15 and TRBJ2-1; D is perhaps TRBD1 (6 bases). The CDR3 length is 17 residues. CDR1 is LNHNV, CDR2 YYDKDF, per germline (reference sequence). V was pared by 4 bases and J by 0 bases, with 16 bases between. CDR3 amino acids: CATSTGHGLSSYNEQFF. The CDR3 DNA follows: TGTGCCACCAGCACGGGACACGGGCTGAGCTCCTACAATGAGCAGTTCTTC.

The V call is TRBV3-1, the J call TRBJ2-3; perhaps D is TRBD1 or TRBD2 (5 bases each). In germline, CDR1 is LGHDT, CDR2 YNNKEL (reference sequence). CDR3 length: 14 amino acids. Trimming left V 4 bases short and J 3 bases short, with 11 bases between. The DNA of the CDR3 is TGTGCCAGCAGCCCGGGGACCTTTACAGATACGCAGTATTTT. This translates into CASSPGTFTDTQYF.

The rearrangement uses TRBV20-1 and TRBJ2-6; D perhaps matches TRBD1 (5 bases). CDR3 size: 18 residues. V was cut by 2 bases and J by 0 bases, with 17 bases left in between. Germline V gene data show CDR1 as DFQATT and CDR2 as SNEGSKA (reference sequence). In DNA form, the CDR3 reads TGCAGTGCTAGACGTTTTTCACAGGTGGACTCTGGGGCCAACGTCCTGACTTTC. Translating it yields CSARRFSQVDSGANVLTF.

V is TRBV30 and J is TRBJ2-5, with D unresolved. This CDR3 comprises 10 residues. From germline, CDR1 is GTSNPN and CDR2 SVGIG (reference sequence). CDR3 DNA: TGTGCGTGCAGCCAAGAGACCCAGTACTTC. It translates to CACSQETQYF.

The rearrangement joins TRBV9 to TRBJ1-2; the D is unclear. Trimming removed 0 bases at V and 4 bases at J, with 13 bases between. Germline CDR1 and CDR2: SGDLS and YYNGEE. This CDR3 is 15 amino acids long. The CDR3 reads CASSVGGVSLYGYTF. In nucleotides, the CDR3 is TGTGCCAGCAGCGTAGGTGGAGTCTCGCTCTATGGCTACACCTTC.

V usage is TRBV6-2 or TRBV6-3 and J usage is TRBJ2-6; D unresolved. CDR3 size: 16 residues. Germline CDR1 and CDR2: MNHEY and SVGEGT. The V gene lost 6 bases and the J gene lost 4 bases, with 16 bases spanning the gap. The CDR3 loop reads CASSRAPIGGANVLTF. The DNA for the CDR3 is TGTGCCAGCAGCCGAGCCCCGATCGGGGGGGCCAACGTCCTGACTTTC.

The V call is TRBV3-1, the J call TRBJ2-5, with unresolved D. Looked up from germline, CDR1 is LGHDT and CDR2 is YNNKEL (reference sequence). Trimming left V 11 bases short and J 4 bases short, with 17 bases between. The CDR3 runs to 13 residues. CDR3 DNA: TGTGCCGCTACCATGGGTTTGGGAGAGACCCAGTACTTC. Its translation is CAATMGLGETQYF.

This clonotype has only one observation. The V gene is TRBV3-1, the J gene TRBJ1-5; D is unresolved. The CDR3 contains 15 residues. The germline gives CDR1 LGHDT, CDR2 YNNKEL (reference sequence). Trimming shortened V by 0 bases and J by 5 bases, and 11 bases separated the two germline ends. The CDR3 DNA follows: TGTGCCAGCAGCCAAGATTCGGCCAGATATCAGCCCCAGCATTTT. This gives the protein CASSQDSARYQPQHF.

This chain joins TRBV3-1 and TRBJ2-7, with D hard to call. Per germline, CDR1 LGHDT and CDR2 YNNKEL (reference sequence). Trimming took off 0 bases at V and 5 bases at J, with 5 bases between the two ends. The CDR3 contains 12 residues. CDR3 sequence reads: CASSQDRDEQYF. As DNA, the CDR3 is TGTGCCAGCAGCCAAGATCGGGACGAGCAGTACTTC.

This chain links TRBV24-1 with TRBJ2-3, with 8 nucleotides matching TRBD1. The V segment lost 2 bases and the J segment 2 bases; nucleotides outside the gene matches: 8. CDR1 is KGHDR and CDR2 is SFDVKD in the germline V gene. CDR3 length: 17 residues. The CDR3 nucleotides are TGTGCCACCAGTGATTCCCCCGGGACAGGCCCCACAGATACGCAGTATTTT. Translation: CATSDSPGTGPTDTQYF.

The chain uses TRBV20-1 and TRBJ2-5, with 7 bases matching TRBD2. Germline V CDR1 and CDR2: DFQATT, SNEGSKA (reference sequence). The CDR3 runs 14 residues. Losses at the gene ends were 3 bases for V and 0 bases for J; bases not matched to a gene: 4. The chain's CDR3 is CSARASGNQETQYF. DNA of the CDR3: TGCAGTGCTAGGGCTAGCGGTAACCAAGAGACCCAGTACTTC.